The 12 T cell receptor beta chains in this list originate from one sample, sequenced in a study of T cell clonotyping in hematopoietic cell transplantation. Here immunoSEQ multiplex PCR was the method, and the copy in TCRdb shows in-frame clones only, minus some. In the table there are around 2,500 clones, approximately 80% of which are singletons. The sequences come from peripheral blood mononuclear cells, collected 180 days after allogeneic stem cell transplant. All receptors come from a male patient in his sixties or seventies who had an allogeneic stem cell transplant, so T cells may come from the graft donor. Some clones in this sample may be carry-over from other donors' samples.

The gene calls are TRBV28 and TRBJ2-5; D gene uncertain. CDR1 is MDHEN, CDR2 SYDVKM, per germline. V was pared by 2 bases and J by 1 base, with 11 bases between. The CDR3 spans 15 residues. CDR3 nucleotide sequence: TGTGCCAGCAGTTTAATGGACCGCGCCCAAGAGACCCAGTACTTC. Translation: CASSLMDRAQETQYF.

This chain links TRBV10-3 with TRBJ2-1; D perhaps matches TRBD1 (5 bases). The germline V gene encodes CDR1 ENHRY and CDR2 SYGVKD. The CDR3 loop spans 15 amino acids. V gave up 8 bases and J gave up 4 bases, with 18 bases separating them. CDR3 amino acids: CAIQVQGVFYNEQFF. DNA of the CDR3: TGTGCCATCCAAGTACAAGGGGTCTTTTACAATGAGCAGTTCTTC.

This clone was seen just once. The chain is built from TRBV6-5 and TRBJ2-7; possibly TRBD1 for D (7 bases). The CDR3 covers 14 residues. The germline gives CDR1 MNHEY, CDR2 SVGAGI. V lost 1 base to trimming and J lost 3 bases, with 10 bases between them. The CDR3 DNA follows: TGTGCCAGCAGTTACTTCCAGGGGGGCTACGAGCAGTACTTC. Translation: CASSYFQGGYEQYF.

The chain recombines TRBV7-8 with TRBJ2-3; a weak D match, TRBD1 (6 bases). There are 14 residues in the CDR3. Germline values: CDR1 SGHVS, CDR2 FQNEAQ. V was clipped by 3 bases and J by 3 bases, with 10 bases between them. The CDR3 DNA follows: TGTGCCAGCAGCTTCAGGGGCGGGACAGATACGCAGTATTTT. It translates to CASSFRGGTDTQYF.

With respect to this clone: An end of the junction does not agree with germline; a read error may underlie this. The identical CDR3 is also encoded by other nucleotide sequences in the sample. V gene TRBV7-9 combines with J gene TRBJ1-2; 10 nucleotides match TRBD1. CDR1 and CDR2 (germline): SEHNR, FQNEAQ (reference sequence). There are 16 residues in the CDR3. The CDR3 nucleotides read TGTGCCAGCAGCTTACTTTCCGGGACAGGGGACCCTGGCTACACCTTT. The encoded protein is CASSLLSGTGDPGYTF.

The chain combines TRBV30 with TRBJ2-2, with 7 positions matching TRBD1. Per the germline V gene, CDR1 is GTSNPN and CDR2 is SVGIG (reference sequence). V lost 3 bases, J lost 4 bases, and 11 bases stayed unmatched. The CDR3 spans 16 residues. CDR3 sequence reads: CAWRGQHLQVTGELFF. The DNA of the CDR3 is TGTGCCTGGAGGGGACAGCATCTCCAGGTCACCGGGGAGCTGTTTTTT.

V usage is TRBV5-4 and J usage is TRBJ1-4; D possibly corresponds to TRBD1 (5 bases). Germline V CDR1 and CDR2: SGHNT, YYREEE (reference sequence). The length of the CDR3 is 14 residues. Trimming took off 0 bases at V and 7 bases at J, with 10 bases between the two ends. The CDR3: CASSLGQGGEKLFF. Written as DNA, the CDR3 is TGTGCCAGCAGCTTGGGGCAGGGCGGTGAAAAACTGTTTTTT.

V is TRBV9 and J is TRBJ2-5; tentatively, D is TRBD2 (5 bases). The CDR3 spans 15 residues. The V end was cut by 5 bases, the J end by 5 bases, with 19 bases between. CDR1 is SGDLS, CDR2 YYNGEE, per germline. CDR3 nucleotide sequence: TGTGCCAGCAGTGAATTGGTAGCATCGGGGGAGACCCAGTACTTC. Encoded protein: CASSELVASGETQYF.

The chain links TRBV5-6 to TRBJ2-2, with D perhaps TRBD2 (6 bases). V dropped 3 bases and J dropped 3 bases, with 18 bases sitting between them. CDR3 length equals 17 residues. Germline-derived CDR1 and CDR2 are SGHDT and YYEEEE. The CDR3 DNA follows: TGTGCCAGCAGCTCCCAGGTCAAGGGACTCTACACCGGGGAGCTGTTTTTT. Residues: CASSSQVKGLYTGELFF.

The rearrangement joins TRBV6-5 to TRBJ2-7; either TRBD1 or TRBD2 may supply D (5 bases each). The CDR3 spans 13 residues. CDR1 and CDR2 (germline): MNHEY, SVGAGI. V was clipped by 8 bases and J by 2 bases, with 13 bases between them. The CDR3 DNA reads TGTGCCAGCGCTAGGCCGGGACCCTACGAGCAGTACTTC. The encoded protein is CASARPGPYEQYF.

V is TRBV9 and J is TRBJ1-1; D remains unclear. Germline assignment: CDR1 SGDLS and CDR2 YYNGEE. With 2 bases removed from V and 0 bases from J, the gap between germline ends came to 8 bases. CDR3 size: 14 residues. CDR3 protein: CASSVGNMNTEAFF. CDR3 DNA: TGTGCCAGCAGCGTGGGGAATATGAACACTGAAGCTTTCTTT.

The chain's CDR3 is CASSLSPGQFNQPQHF. The CDR3 DNA reads as TGTGCCAGCAGCTTATCCCCGGGACAGTTCAATCAGCCCCAGCATTTT. The chain combines TRBV21-1 with TRBJ1-5; whether TRBD1, the table's D call, matches the DNA was not checked. TRBV21-1 is listed as a pseudogene. The CDR3 runs to 16 residues.